This entry features one TCR beta chain sequence. Its antigen is not identified. The data were obtained in a study of shared clonotypes between healthy human individuals. General study points: Among several donors, about 4.6% of naive CD4 clonotypes were found in common. On the whole, naive subsets had larger estimated richness than memory subsets had.

Profiling relied on immunoSEQ multiplex PCR, and the TCRdb table lists in-frame clones only, not all of them. The data contain hundreds of thousands of clones, about 96% of them singletons. Trimming left V 5 bases short and J 7 bases short, with 18 bases between. CDR3 size: 14 residues. This TCR was recovered from a woman aged 25 to 39 in good health. Sample: naive CD4+ T cells sorted from blood. Subset indicated: CD45RA+ positively selected. V gene TRBV5-3 combines with J gene TRBJ1-2, with D possibly being TRBD1 (5 bases). TRBV5-3 is identified as an open reading frame with a role that is uncertain. The DNA for the CDR3 is TGTGCCAGAAGGGCCGACTCCATAAGGGGTGGCTACACCTTC. This sequence encodes CARRADSIRGGYTF.